The 31 T cell receptor beta chains below come from one sample, sequenced in a study of blood T cell repertoires in COVID-19. Clones were sequenced by immunoSEQ multiplex PCR, and TCRdb holds only the in-frame ones, with some missing. The table shows 470,000 or so clones, with around 89% occurring only once. The sequenced sample consisted of peripheral blood. The source of these receptors is a woman in her thirties with acute or convalescent COVID-19.

V usage is TRBV21-1 and J usage is TRBJ1-1. TRBV21-1 is described as a pseudogene. The CDR3 sequence is 14 residues long. The CDR3 region is CASSKETGNTEAFF. The CDR3, as DNA: TGTGCCAGCAGCAAAGAGACGGGGAACACTGAAGCTTTCTTT.

J is TRBJ1-3 and V is TRBV11-2; D is undetermined. V lost 2 bases, J lost 0 bases, and 5 bases lay in between. The CDR3 length is 14 residues. Germline V CDR1 and CDR2: SGHAT, FQNNGV. CDR3 loop: CASSLSNSGNTIYF. The DNA for the CDR3 is TGTGCCAGCAGCTTATCTAACTCTGGAAACACCATATATTTT. Variable domain in full (rest from reference TRBV11-2 and TRBJ1-3): EAGVAQSPRYKIIEKRQSVAFWCNPISGHATLYWYQQILGQGPKLLIQFQNNGVVDDSQLPKDRFSAERLKGVDSTLKIQPAKLEDSAVYLCASSLSNSGNTIYFGEGSWLTVV.

V gene TRBV7-9 combines with J gene TRBJ2-7; TRBD2 matches 11 bases. The CDR3 is 18 residues long. V was pared by 3 bases and J by 2 bases, with 12 bases of the junction left unmatched. Per germline, CDR1 SEHNR and CDR2 FQNEAQ (reference sequence). The CDR3 DNA follows: TGTGCCAGCAGCTTCCCAACTAGCGGGGGCGGCCTAACCTACGAGCAGTACTTC. This gives the protein CASSFPTSGGGLTYEQYF.

The chain employs TRBV5-5 and TRBJ2-7, with a tentative D call TRBD2 (6 bases). CDR1 and CDR2 (germline): SGHKS, YYEKEE (reference sequence). Trimming removed 4 bases from V and 3 bases from J, with 14 bases in between. The CDR3 covers 14 residues. DNA of the CDR3: TGTGCCAGCAGCGTCCGGGACTCGCTCTACGAGCAGTACTTC. Amino acid sequence: CASSVRDSLYEQYF.

The V gene is TRBV27, the J gene TRBJ2-5, with TRBD2 matching over 8 bases. Trimming cost V 9 bases and J 4 bases; bases outside gene matches: 1. Germline CDR1 reads MNHEY; CDR2 reads SMNVEV (reference sequence). The CDR3 sequence is 11 residues long. The CDR3 loop is CASRGGETQYF. DNA of the CDR3: TGTGCCAGTCGGGGGGGAGAGACCCAGTACTTC.

This rearrangement joins TRBV5-1 to TRBJ1-1, with D perhaps TRBD1 (6 bases). V lost 4 bases to trimming and J lost 0 bases, with 10 bases between them. Germline CDR1 reads SGHRS; CDR2 reads YFSETQ. The CDR3 covers 14 residues. For the CDR3, the DNA is TGCGCCAGCAGCCAACAGGGATTGAACACTGAAGCTTTCTTT. Amino acid sequence: CASSQQGLNTEAFF.

V and J are TRBV6-5 and TRBJ1-5; TRBD1 is a possible D gene (5 bases). The CDR3 runs to 13 residues. V was pared by 5 bases and J by 9 bases, with 14 bases between. Germline V CDR1 and CDR2: MNHEY, SVGAGI. Here the CDR3 reads CASSTGAVAPQHF. DNA for the CDR3: TGTGCCAGCAGTACAGGCGCCGTTGCGCCCCAGCATTTT.

The chain links TRBV7-2 to TRBJ1-4, with 8 bases aligning to TRBD1. Germline-derived CDR1 and CDR2 are SGHTA and FQGNSA. The CDR3 extends over 15 amino acids. J gave up 3 bases and V 5 bases, and 5 bases lay outside the gene matches. In DNA, the CDR3 is TGTGCCAGCAGCCTACGGACAGGGTCTAATGAAAAACTGTTTTTT. This encodes CASSLRTGSNEKLFF.

This chain joins TRBV19 and TRBJ1-2; 7 bases fit TRBD1. The CDR3 length is 14 residues. Germline CDR1 LNHDA, CDR2 SQIVND (reference sequence). After removal of 5 bases from V and 4 bases from J, the junction contained 7 bases not matched to a gene. The CDR3 nucleotides read TGTGCCAGTAGTCCCACGGGACAGTCCTATGGCTACACCTTC. This gives the protein CASSPTGQSYGYTF.

The V and J genes are TRBV19 and TRBJ2-1, with 9 positions matching TRBD1. The J segment lost 0 bases and the V segment lost 6 bases, leaving 12 bases of the junction unmatched. Germline V gene lookup returns CDR1 LNHDA and CDR2 SQIVND (reference sequence). The CDR3 sequence is 18 residues long. The CDR3 coding sequence is TGTGCCAGTAGCTCTTGGACGGGACAGGGAAGCTCCTACAATGAGCAGTTCTTC. Amino acid sequence: CASSSWTGQGSSYNEQFF.

This clone was detected once. J is TRBJ1-2 and V is TRBV5-1, with D perhaps matching TRBD1 (6 bases). The V gene lost 4 bases and the J gene lost 4 bases, with 14 bases spanning the gap. The germline V gene encodes CDR1 SGHRS and CDR2 YFSETQ. This CDR3 is 14 amino acids long. The CDR3: CASSIRQASYGYTF. CDR3 coding DNA: TGCGCCAGCAGCATCCGACAGGCTTCCTATGGCTACACCTTC. Supplemented by reference TRBV5-1 and TRBJ1-2, the full variable domain reads KAGVTQTPRYLIKTRGQQVTLSCSPISGHRSVSWYQQTPGQGLQFLFEYFSETQRNKGNFPGRFSGRQFSNSRSEMNVSTLELGDSALYLCASSIRQASYGYTFGSGTRLTVV.

Of note for this clone: At the DNA level, this CDR3 is encoded by other sequences in the same sample as well. The chain couples TRBV9 to TRBJ2-7; the D is unclear. The CDR3 loop spans 13 amino acids. Germline-derived CDR1 and CDR2 are SGDLS and YYNGEE. V lost 2 bases, J lost 3 bases, and 9 bases lay in between. DNA of the CDR3: TGTGCCAGCAGCGTTGGCCAGAACTACGAGCAGTACTTC. It codes for CASSVGQNYEQYF.

The CDR3 region is CASNRGPEAFF. The CDR3 bases are TGTGCCAGTAACAGGGGGCCTGAAGCTTTCTTT. V gene TRBV19 combines with J gene TRBJ1-1; TRBD1 matches at 9 bases. This CDR3 comprises 11 residues. The germline CDR1 and CDR2 sequences are LNHDA and SQIVND (reference sequence). Trimming at V came to 7 bases and at J to 6 bases, leaving 0 bases not matched to a gene.

The chain has TRBV2 and TRBJ1-3; 7 bases are a match to TRBD1. The CDR3 spans 14 residues. From germline, CDR1 is SNHLY and CDR2 FYNNEI. Trimming took 7 bases from V and 3 from J; bases not matched to a gene: 6. CDR3 DNA: TGTGCCAGCAAACGGACAGGCGGTGGAAACACCATATATTTT. Residues: CASKRTGGGNTIYF.

The chain joins TRBV5-6 to TRBJ1-2; unclear D gene. The V gene lost 4 bases and the J gene lost 2 bases, with 6 bases spanning the gap. Germline V gene lookup returns CDR1 SGHDT and CDR2 YYEEEE. The CDR3 covers 12 residues. CDR3 region: CASSLENYGYTF. DNA for the CDR3: TGTGCCAGCAGCCTAGAAAACTATGGCTACACCTTC.

This chain connects TRBV3-1 (or the pseudogene TRBV3-2) to TRBJ1-4, with D hard to call. This CDR3 has 15 residues. Germline assignment: CDR1 LGHDT and CDR2 YNNKEL (reference sequence). The CDR3 loop is CATADGGRTNEKLFF. CDR3 DNA: TGTGCAACAGCAGATGGTGGAAGAACTAATGAAAAACTGTTTTTT.

There are a few counts of this clone. This chain uses TRBV2 with TRBJ1-2; possible D gene TRBD1, 5 bases. The CDR3 is 16 amino acids. CDR1 SNHLY and CDR2 FYNNEI come from the germline V gene. The V end lost 4 bases, the J end lost 1 base, and 16 bases lay between the germline ends. DNA of the CDR3: TGTGCCAGCAGTGGGAGTGTGGGGGGAGGTAACTATGGCTACACCTTC. Residues: CASSGSVGGGNYGYTF.

This sequence joins TRBV7-3 and TRBJ2-7; maybe TRBD1 (6 bases). This CDR3 spans 15 amino acids. Trimming stripped 1 base from V and 2 bases from J, with 12 bases between. Germline V gene sequence: CDR1 SGHTA, CDR2 FQGTGA. The CDR3 loop reads CASSLMGTGTYEQYF. CDR3 bases: TGTGCCAGCAGCTTAATGGGTACAGGGACCTACGAGCAGTACTTC. Using reference TRBV7-3 and TRBJ2-7 for the parts outside the CDR3, the full variable domain is GAGVSQTPSNKVTEKGKYVELRCDPISGHTALYWYRQSLGQGPEFLIYFQGTGAADDSGLPNDRFFAVRPEGSVSTLKIQRTERGDSAVYLCASSLMGTGTYEQYFGPGTRLTVT.

V usage is TRBV25-1 and J usage is TRBJ2-1, with a weak D call TRBD2 (6 bases). The V gene lost 6 bases and the J gene lost 1 base, with 13 bases spanning the gap. Per germline, CDR1 MGHDK and CDR2 SYGVNS. The CDR3 runs 15 residues. This chain's CDR3 is CASSAGSGSYNEQFF. In DNA form, the CDR3 reads TGTGCCAGCAGCGCGGGCAGCGGGTCCTACAATGAGCAGTTCTTC.

The chain recombines TRBV27 with TRBJ2-7, with TRBD2 as a possible D gene (5 bases). Trimming cost V 0 bases and J 3 bases, with 6 bases left between them. The CDR3 runs to 13 residues. CDR1 is MNHEY, CDR2 SMNVEV, per germline (reference sequence). Written as DNA, the CDR3 is TGTGCCAGCAGTTTATCGGAGGTCTACGAGCAGTACTTC. It codes for CASSLSEVYEQYF.

V usage is TRBV3-1 (or the pseudogene TRBV3-2) and J usage is TRBJ1-1; D is possibly TRBD1 (6 bases). Germline V gives CDR1 LGHDT, CDR2 YNNKEL (reference sequence). Between the trimmed V and J ends, which lost 0 bases and 11 bases, there was a span of 10 bases. The CDR3 totals 12 residues. CDR3 amino acids: CASSQEETGAFF. The CDR3 nucleotides are TGTGCCAGCAGCCAAGAAGAGACAGGCGCTTTCTTT.

The chain employs TRBV2 and TRBJ1-2, with a weak D call TRBD1 (6 bases). Between the trimmed V and J ends, which lost 9 bases and 3 bases, there was a span of 14 bases. The CDR3 sequence is 13 residues long. Germline-derived CDR1 and CDR2 are SNHLY and FYNNEI. This CDR3 reads CASRQVKDYGYTF. CDR3 nucleotide sequence: TGTGCCAGTAGACAGGTAAAAGACTATGGCTACACCTTC.

The V gene is TRBV12-3 or TRBV12-4, the J gene TRBJ2-5, with D uncertain. Trimming took off 2 bases at V and 2 bases at J, with 3 bases between the two ends. The CDR3 has 12 amino acids. CDR3 residues: CASSLTQETQYF. The CDR3 DNA follows: TGTGCCAGCAGTTTAACACAAGAGACCCAGTACTTC.

The chain uses TRBV3-1 (or the pseudogene TRBV3-2) and TRBJ1-1, with D unclear. The V gene's germline CDR1 is LGHDT and CDR2 YNNKEL (reference sequence). V was trimmed by 0 bases and J by 5 bases, leaving 16 bases between them. This CDR3 comprises 16 residues. CDR3 protein: CASSQEGGRKVTEAFF. Written as DNA, the CDR3 is TGTGCCAGCAGCCAAGAGGGAGGTCGCAAGGTGACTGAAGCTTTCTTT.

The rearrangement uses TRBV7-3 and TRBJ2-3; D is possibly TRBD1 (6 bases). Between the trimmed V and J ends, which lost 4 bases and 5 bases, there was a span of 10 bases. The germline CDR1 and CDR2 sequences are SGHTA and FQGTGA. The CDR3 has 13 residues. The chain's CDR3 is CASSSTTGDTQYF. The CDR3 coding sequence is TGTGCCAGCAGCTCGACGACAGGAGATACGCAGTATTTT.

The J gene is TRBJ2-3, the V gene TRBV7-9, with D perhaps TRBD1 (6 bases). CDR1 is SEHNR and CDR2 is FQNEAQ in the germline V gene (reference sequence). The CDR3 contains 16 residues. V lost 5 bases, J lost 7 bases, and 22 bases lay in between. The CDR3 DNA reads as TGTGCCAGCAGCCCCAAGGGGGTTTTGACCCAACATACGCAGTATTTT. Its translation is CASSPKGVLTQHTQYF.

The gene calls are TRBV11-2 and TRBJ2-5; TRBD2 agrees at 10 bases. The CDR3 sequence is 16 residues long. Germline V lookup: CDR1 SGHAT, CDR2 FQNNGV. The junction had 5 bases not matched to a gene; V was cut back by 2 bases and J by 2 bases. The CDR3 DNA follows: TGTGCCAGCAGCTTATTCCGAGCGGGAGGGCAAGAGACCCAGTACTTC. It translates to CASSLFRAGGQETQYF.

This clone was detected once. The V gene is TRBV11-3, the J gene TRBJ2-3; 10 nucleotides match TRBD2. This CDR3 is built from 19 residues. Germline V gene lookup returns CDR1 SGHNT and CDR2 YENEEA. V lost 1 base and J lost 2; bases outside the gene matches: 12. CDR3 DNA: TGTGCCAGCAGCTTAGGACTAGCGGGCACCCTTCCGTCCACAGATACGCAGTATTTT. Encoded protein: CASSLGLAGTLPSTDTQYF.

J is TRBJ2-1 and V is TRBV18; 9 positions match TRBD2. Unmatched junction bases numbered 6, after V lost 3 bases and J lost 3 bases. The CDR3 spans 16 residues. From germline, CDR1 is KGHSH and CDR2 LQKENI. Here the CDR3 reads CASSPAGGSLYNEQFF. The CDR3 DNA reads TGTGCCAGCTCACCCGCGGGGGGGTCACTCTACAATGAGCAGTTCTTC.

This chain links TRBV20-1 with TRBJ2-3; weak D call: TRBD1 (5 bases). Germline V gene data show CDR1 as DFQATT and CDR2 as SNEGSKA (reference sequence). The V and J ends lost 3 bases and 0 bases respectively, with 10 bases between them. The CDR3 sequence is 14 residues long. CDR3 bases: TGCAGTGCTAGTCTTTGGGGCAGCACAGATACGCAGTATTTT. Translating gives CSASLWGSTDTQYF.

The chain employs TRBV7-9 and TRBJ1-1; D is ambiguous. Germline assignment: CDR1 SEHNR and CDR2 FQNEAQ (reference sequence). The V gene lost 3 bases and the J gene lost 5 bases, with 7 bases spanning the gap. This CDR3 spans 12 amino acids. The CDR3: CASSLQATEAFF. The CDR3 DNA reads TGTGCCAGCAGCTTGCAGGCAACTGAAGCTTTCTTT.